This section outlines one T cell receptor beta chain sequence together with its context. Its target is not known. This record comes from a study of regulatory T cells. Study results and caveats: Skewed V and J usage and few unique V-J pairs marked patient repertoires, most in Tregs.

The V segment lost 3 bases and the J segment 2 bases; nucleotides outside the gene matches: 5. Per germline, CDR1 MDHEN and CDR2 SYDVKM. The CDR3 has 15 residues. The primer mix had 52 TRBV and 13 TRBJ primers. The protocol was immunoSEQ multiplex PCR, while the TCRdb copy is restricted to in-frame clones and leaves out a portion. The sample records some 17,000 clones, roughly 90% being singletons. Sequenced: CD8+ T cells sorted from blood. V gene TRBV28 combines with J gene TRBJ2-3; 7 positions match TRBD2. The clonotype comes from a person aged 18-29 years with CD3G deficiency. The DNA for the CDR3 is TGTGCCAGCAGTTTGGGCCGGGAGGACACAGATACGCAGTATTTT. This codes for CASSLGREDTDTQYF.